These 15 T cell receptor beta chains were sequenced from one sample in a study of regulatory T cells in long-lasting Graves disease. Construction of TCR beta libraries relied on iRepertoire HTBI primers and on Arm-PCR targeting CDR3 regions. TCRdb called the multiplex PCR reads again in MiXCR, with one record for every CDR3 protein. This table holds around 460,000 distinct CDR3 sequences, approximately 23% found once. Regarding time point: persistent/refractory GD, antithyroid drugs over 5 years with positive TRAb. RNA isolated from PBMCs was used to make the TCR library. Source: peripheral blood mononuclear cells (PBMCs), taken when the disease was refractory, from a patient treated with antithyroid drugs. The receptor set was obtained from a female donor with Graves disease.

The chain carries TRBV28 and TRBJ2-3; D uncertain. This CDR3 is 19 amino acids long. V was shortened by 7 bases and J by 0 bases, with 26 bases between the two germline ends. Germline-derived CDR1 and CDR2 are MDHEN and SYDVKM. The CDR3 DNA reads TGTGCCAGCACCCCACCTTGGGTTACGCTGCAATATAGCACAGATACGCAGTATTTT. Translating gives CASTPPWVTLQYSTDTQYF. Full variable domain (rest looked up from reference TRBV28 and TRBJ2-3): DVKVTQSSRYLVKRTGEKVFLECVQDMDHENMFWYRQDPGLGLRLIYFSYDVKMKEKGDIPEGYSVSREKKERFSLILESASTNQTSMYLCASTPPWVTLQYSTDTQYFGPGTRLTVL.

This clonotype was seen more than once but under ten times. This sequence joins TRBV12-3 or TRBV12-4 and TRBJ2-7; D gene ambiguous. Trimming shortened V by 6 bases and J by 2 bases, and 17 bases separated the two germline ends. The CDR3 extends over 15 amino acids. The CDR3 spells CASSQALGLAYEQYF. DNA of the CDR3: TGTGCCAGCAGCCAAGCTTTAGGGTTGGCCTACGAGCAGTACTTC.

Ten or more counts support this clonotype. This chain uses TRBV3-1 with TRBJ1-4; tentative D call: TRBD1 (6 bases). This CDR3 contains 14 residues. With 4 bases removed from V and 7 bases from J, the gap between germline ends came to 13 bases. Germline V gene lookup returns CDR1 LGHDT and CDR2 YNNKEL (reference sequence). The CDR3 spells CASSPRRGGEKLFF. CDR3 DNA sequence: TGTGCCAGCAGCCCCCGCAGGGGTGGTGAAAAACTGTTTTTT.

J is TRBJ1-2 and V is TRBV28; 9 bases fit TRBD1. The CDR3 totals 17 residues. The J segment lost 6 bases and the V segment lost 2 bases, leaving 13 bases of the junction unmatched. Germline V gives CDR1 MDHEN, CDR2 SYDVKM. The CDR3 sequence: CASSLLTGGAKVDGYTF. Here the CDR3 DNA reads TGTGCCAGCAGTTTACTCACAGGGGGCGCAAAGGTTGATGGCTACACCTTC.

This chain joins TRBV3-1 and TRBJ1-1; tentative D call: TRBD1 (6 bases). V lost 1 base and J 4 bases, leaving 10 bases between the germline ends. In germline, CDR1 is LGHDT, CDR2 YNNKEL (reference sequence). The CDR3 totals 14 residues. CDR3 amino acids: CASSQGTVATEAFF. Here the CDR3 DNA reads TGTGCCAGCAGCCAAGGGACAGTCGCCACTGAAGCTTTCTTT.

Comment on this clonotype: One base away lies a much larger clone, so this may be a sequencing read error. The chain combines TRBV10-3 with TRBJ2-7; maybe TRBD1 (5 bases). CDR3 length equals 13 residues. The germline V gene has CDR1 ENHRY and CDR2 SYGVKD. Here the CDR3 reads CANSREGNYEKYF. The CDR3 nucleotides are TGTGCCAATAGCAGGGAAGGGAACTACGAGAAGTACTTC.

In regard to this clonotype: The CDR3 end shows no conserved phenylalanine or tryptophan, and so a read error is likely. The chain couples TRBV5-1 to TRBJ2-7, with 11 positions matching TRBD2. The trim removed 4 bases at V and 4 bases at J, leaving 10 bases unmatched. CDR3 length: 16 residues. Germline CDR1 reads SGHRS; CDR2 reads YFSETQ. The CDR3 sequence is CASSRSTSGSEYEQYS. The CDR3 DNA is TGCGCCAGCAGCCGGTCTACTAGCGGGAGCGAGTACGAGCAGTACTCC.

This clonotype showed up just a few times. The V gene is TRBV7-2, the J gene TRBJ2-7, with TRBD1 matching 8 bases. The CDR3 totals 13 residues. Germline V gene lookup returns CDR1 SGHTA and CDR2 FQGNSA. Trimming at V came to 5 bases and at J to 6 bases, leaving 6 bases not matched to a gene. In DNA form, the CDR3 reads TGTGCCAGCAGCGGACAGGGTGATCGCGAGCAGTACTTC. This sequence encodes CASSGQGDREQYF.

This clonotype was seen many times. This chain links TRBV20-1 with TRBJ1-4; no reliable D call. CDR1 DFQATT and CDR2 SNEGSKA come from the germline V gene (reference sequence). The CDR3 runs to 16 residues. V lost 0 bases and J 7 bases, leaving 18 bases between the germline ends. CDR3 DNA sequence: TGCAGTGCTAGAGATTTCCGGGCGGCAACGGGTGAAAAACTGTTTTTT. Translated: CSARDFRAATGEKLFF.

The chain recombines TRBV5-6 with TRBJ1-1; D gene ambiguous. The CDR3 contains 15 residues. Germline assignment: CDR1 SGHDT and CDR2 YYEEEE. Trimming removed 0 bases from V and 0 bases from J, with 9 bases in between. CDR3 region: CASSLDPGMNTEAFF. CDR3 nucleotide sequence: TGTGCCAGCAGCTTGGATCCGGGTATGAACACTGAAGCTTTCTTT. The whole variable domain, filled in from reference TRBV5-6 and TRBJ1-1, reads DAGVTQSPTHLIKTRGQQVTLRCSPKSGHDTVSWYQQALGQGPQFIFQYYEEEERQRGNFPDRFSGHQFPNYSSELNVNALLLGDSALYLCASSLDPGMNTEAFFGQGTRLTVV.

The chain combines TRBV27 with TRBJ2-2; D may be TRBD1 (5 bases). The CDR3 consists of 13 residues. V lost 7 bases and J lost 2, with 8 bases in between. Germline lookup yields CDR1 MNHEY and CDR2 SMNVEV (reference sequence). The CDR3 nucleotides are TGTGCCAGCAAACAGGCAAACACCGGGGAGCTGTTTTTT. It yields the protein CASKQANTGELFF.

The chain employs TRBV7-3 and TRBJ2-7, with 7 bases identical to TRBD1. Germline CDR1 SGHTA, CDR2 FQGTGA. V shed 6 bases, J shed 2 bases, and the junction held 10 bases outside the gene matches. The CDR3 has 15 amino acids. The CDR3 loop is CASSHVPGGPYEQYF. The DNA of the CDR3 is TGTGCCAGCAGTCATGTGCCAGGGGGACCCTACGAGCAGTACTTC.

The V and J genes are TRBV15 and TRBJ2-1; TRBD1 is a possible D gene (5 bases). V lost 4 bases to trimming and J lost 6 bases, with 10 bases between them. The CDR3 spans 13 residues. Germline CDR1 LNHNV, CDR2 YYDKDF (reference sequence). The CDR3 is CATSKPQGNEQFF. DNA for the CDR3: TGTGCCACCAGCAAACCTCAGGGCAATGAGCAGTTCTTC.

As regards this clonotype: A single base separates this from a much larger clone, so it may be a read error. The chain has TRBV28 and TRBJ1-5, with D possibly TRBD1 on 5 matching bases. V lost 5 bases and J lost 2, with 13 bases in between. The germline gives CDR1 MDHEN, CDR2 SYDVKM. The CDR3 extends over 15 amino acids. CDR3 nucleotides: TGTGCCAGCAGTCCCAACAGGATTCGCAATCAGCCCCAGCATTTT. This translates into CASSPNRIRNQPQHF.

V usage is TRBV5-1 and J usage is TRBJ1-2, with D possibly matching TRBD1 (6 bases). The V end lost 6 bases, the J end lost 2 bases, and 17 bases lay between the germline ends. Germline loops: CDR1 SGHRS, CDR2 YFSETQ. The CDR3 contains 15 residues. CDR3 residues: CASTPAPGTNYGYTF. The CDR3 bases are TGCGCCAGCACTCCCGCCCCCGGGACAAACTATGGCTACACCTTC. Drawing the rest from reference TRBV5-1 and TRBJ1-2, the complete variable domain is KAGVTQTPRYLIKTRGQQVTLSCSPISGHRSVSWYQQTPGQGLQFLFEYFSETQRNKGNFPGRFSGRQFSNSRSEMNVSTLELGDSALYLCASTPAPGTNYGYTFGSGTRLTVV.